The rows below give T cell receptor beta chains drawn from one sample of a study of T cells after yellow fever vaccination. TCRdb itself ran the 5' RACE reads through MiXCR, one entry per CDR3 protein. The table has around 340,000 distinct CDR3 sequences, 9.5% to 15% seen once. This sample comprised CD4+ T cells sorted from PBMCs, obtained 15 days after the yellow fever booster vaccination. These receptors all stem from a man younger than 30 who received the YFV17D yellow fever vaccine. Both conserved end residues are part of each CDR3. A D gene is named only where the DNA matches it firmly. Rows may omit the clone size; those that give it use once, few, many or a size class.

clone size,J gene,CDR3 length,V gene,D gene,CDR3 protein,CDR3 DNA
few,TRBJ2-3,20,TRBV7-2,TRBD2,CASSPGTSGGPYSSTDTQYF,TGTGCCAGCAGTCCAGGGACTAGCGGGGGGCCCTACTCTAGCACAGATACGCAGTATTTT
.,TRBJ1-6,17,TRBV4-3,.,CASSQGTGETRNSPLHF,TGCGCCAGCAGCCAAGGCACGGGGGAAACGAGGAATTCACCCCTCCACTTT
many,TRBJ2-2,15,TRBV5-1,.,CASSLDSANTGELFF,TGCGCCAGCAGCTTGGACAGCGCGAACACCGGGGAGCTGTTTTTT
few,TRBJ2-4,16,TRBV6-2/TRBV6-3,.,CASSPALPGTKNIQYF,TGTGCCAGCAGTCCGGCCCTCCCGGGGACCAAAAACATTCAGTACTTC
.,TRBJ1-3,13,TRBV20-1,.,CSATPPGGNTIYF,TGCAGTGCTACCCCGCCAGGTGGAAACACCATATATTTT
few,TRBJ2-7,16,TRBV5-1,TRBD1,CASSPLGQTTTYEQYF,TGCGCCAGCAGCCCGCTGGGACAGACCACCACTTACGAGCAGTACTTC
.,TRBJ2-1,16,TRBV6-2/TRBV6-3,TRBD1,CASSYGGQGGKDEQFF,TGTGCCAGCAGTTACGGAGGACAGGGTGGAAAGGATGAGCAGTTCTTC
few,TRBJ2-5,15,TRBV28,TRBD1,CASQFSGQGSKTQYF,TGTGCCAGCCAGTTTTCCGGACAGGGGTCCAAGACCCAGTACTTC
.,TRBJ2-5,10,TRBV12-3/TRBV12-4,.,CASGEAAQYF,TGTGCCAGCGGAGAGGCCGCCCAGTACTTC
.,TRBJ2-1,16,TRBV6-2/TRBV6-3,TRBD2,CASSFGLAGGQDEQFF,TGTGCCAGCAGTTTTGGACTAGCGGGGGGGCAAGATGAGCAGTTCTTC
.,TRBJ1-2,15,TRBV5-1,.,CASSLDWGREGGYTF,TGCGCCAGCAGCTTGGATTGGGGGCGCGAAGGTGGCTACACCTTC
.,TRBJ1-1,15,TRBV7-2,.,CASRPGQIMNTEAFF,TGTGCCAGCAGGCCGGGACAAATCATGAACACTGAAGCTTTCTTT
many,TRBJ2-1,12,TRBV20-1,.,CSTRGSYNEQFF,TGCAGTACCAGGGGTTCCTACAATGAGCAGTTCTTC
.,TRBJ1-1,14,TRBV7-9,.,CASSLFAGEGGAFF,TGTGCCAGCAGCTTATTTGCAGGGGAGGGAGGAGCTTTCTTT
.,TRBJ1-2,14,TRBV7-9,.,CASSLPGQIYGYTF,TGTGCCAGCAGCTTGCCAGGGCAGATCTATGGCTACACCTTC
.,TRBJ1-2,14,TRBV29-1,.,CSVVGDSFNYGYTF,TGCAGCGTTGTAGGGGACTCTTTTAACTATGGCTACACCTTC
few,TRBJ2-7,15,TRBV4-1,.,CASSHNWAGAYEQYF,TGCGCCAGCAGCCATAATTGGGCAGGGGCCTACGAGCAGTACTTC
.,TRBJ2-1,16,TRBV19,TRBD2,CASSMVRGGSYNEQFF,TGTGCCAGTAGTATGGTCCGCGGGGGGTCCTACAATGAGCAGTTCTTC
few,TRBJ2-7,13,TRBV20-1,TRBD1,CSATTGGTYEQYF,TGCAGTGCTACGACAGGGGGGACCTACGAGCAGTACTTC
many,TRBJ2-7,13,TRBV11-2,.,CASLFMIGNEQYF,TGTGCCAGCCTCTTCATGATCGGCAACGAGCAGTACTTC
few,TRBJ1-2,13,TRBV7-2,TRBD1,CASSWTGVYGYTF,TGTGCCAGCAGCTGGACAGGGGTCTATGGCTACACCTTC
few,TRBJ2-2,15,TRBV4-1,.,CASSQAPGADGELFF,TGCGCCAGCAGCCAAGCTCCGGGGGCGGACGGGGAGCTGTTTTTT
many,TRBJ2-5,17,TRBV9,.,CASSVGKGPRVQETQYF,TGTGCCAGCAGCGTAGGGAAGGGACCCAGGGTCCAAGAGACCCAGTACTTC
few,TRBJ2-5,14,TRBV5-6,.,CASSLAGPVETQYF,TGTGCCAGCAGCTTGGCGGGGCCTGTGGAGACCCAGTACTTC
.,TRBJ1-1,12,TRBV30,.,CAWSVRQAHAFF,TGTGCCTGGAGTGTACGGCAGGCTCATGCTTTCTTT
few,TRBJ2-7,16,TRBV23-1,TRBD1,CASSQSSDRAPYEQYF,TGCGCCAGCAGTCAATCCTCGGACAGGGCCCCCTACGAGCAGTACTTC
few,TRBJ1-2,14,TRBV28,.,CASRTGGGDYGYTF,TGTGCCAGCAGGACAGGAGGAGGGGACTATGGCTACACCTTC
few,TRBJ1-5,16,TRBV7-3,.,CASSFDGLSVNQPQHF,TGTGCCAGCAGCTTCGATGGCCTCTCCGTGAATCAGCCCCAGCATTTT
.,TRBJ2-5,15,TRBV10-3,.,CAISESERPQETQYF,TGTGCCATCAGTGAGTCTGAGAGACCACAAGAGACCCAGTACTTC
.,TRBJ1-5,13,TRBV20-1,.,CSARREGNQPQHF,TGCAGTGCTCGCAGGGAGGGGAATCAGCCCCAGCATTTT
.,TRBJ2-2,18,TRBV4-3,TRBD2,CASSQEPSGGDGAGELFF,TGCGCCAGCAGCCAAGAACCTAGCGGGGGGGATGGAGCCGGGGAGCTGTTTTTT
.,TRBJ2-3,15,TRBV20-1,.,CSARGSEGGTDTQYF,TGCAGTGCTAGGGGTAGCGAGGGGGGCACAGATACGCAGTATTTT
few,TRBJ2-2,17,TRBV3-1,TRBD2,CASSQVAGGPGTGELFF,TGTGCCAGCAGCCAAGTTGCGGGGGGGCCTGGGACCGGGGAGCTGTTTTTT
.,TRBJ2-3,15,TRBV10-3,.,CAISESRSAGDTQYF,TGTGCCATCAGTGAGTCACGTAGTGCTGGGGATACGCAGTATTTT
many,TRBJ2-1,12,TRBV5-1,.,CASSPEQGEQFF,TGCGCCAGCAGCCCAGAACAGGGAGAGCAGTTCTTC
few,TRBJ2-4,13,TRBV27,.,CASSALAKNIQYF,TGTGCCAGCAGCGCTCTAGCCAAAAACATTCAGTACTTC
few,TRBJ1-5,14,TRBV7-8,TRBD1,CASSQQGTYQPQHF,TGTGCCAGCAGCCAACAGGGGACTTATCAGCCCCAGCATTTT
.,TRBJ2-6,13,TRBV27,.,CASKVTGANVLTF,TGTGCCAGCAAGGTCACTGGGGCCAACGTCCTGACTTTC
few,TRBJ1-5,16,TRBV5-6,.,CASSLSGVIRNQPQHF,TGTGCCAGCAGCTTGTCGGGTGTGATTCGGAATCAGCCCCAGCATTTT
.,TRBJ2-5,15,TRBV29-1,.,CSVVGAPGTQETQYF,TGCAGCGTTGTGGGGGCCCCCGGGACCCAAGAGACCCAGTACTTC
few,TRBJ2-1,17,TRBV2,.,CASKTLQGTGGKNEQFF,TGTGCCAGCAAAACTCTGCAGGGGACCGGCGGGAAGAATGAGCAGTTCTTC
.,TRBJ2-3,18,TRBV10-3,TRBD2,CAISESIFSGGNTDTQYF,TGTGCCATCAGTGAGTCCATTTTTTCGGGGGGGAACACAGATACGCAGTATTTT
.,TRBJ2-1,14,TRBV20-1,TRBD2,CSATPSGGYNEQFF,TGCAGTGCTACCCCTAGCGGGGGGTACAATGAGCAGTTCTTC
few,TRBJ1-3,12,TRBV4-1,.,CASSQDGNTIYF,TGCGCCAGCAGCCAAGACGGAAACACCATATATTTT
.,TRBJ2-1,14,TRBV10-2,.,CASSESNVYNEQFF,TGCGCCAGCAGTGAGTCGAACGTCTACAATGAGCAGTTCTTC
.,TRBJ2-4,12,TRBV18,.,CASSPGKNIQYF,TGTGCCAGCTCACCAGGGAAAAACATTCAGTACTTC
.,TRBJ1-4,14,TRBV5-1,.,CASSPTAADEKLFF,TGCGCCAGCAGCCCCACGGCCGCGGATGAAAAACTGTTTTTT
.,TRBJ2-3,16,TRBV9,.,CASSRQLASGTDTQYF,TGTGCCAGCAGCCGCCAGCTAGCGTCTGGCACAGATACGCAGTATTTT
.,TRBJ1-2,13,TRBV12-3/TRBV12-4,.,CASSLRTMVGYTF,TGTGCCAGCAGTCTGAGGACGATGGTGGGCTACACCTTC
.,TRBJ1-1,12,TRBV2,.,CASIRGELSAFF,TGTGCCAGCATACGGGGCGAGCTTTCTGCTTTCTTT
few,TRBJ2-2,16,TRBV6-2/TRBV6-3,TRBD1,CASRIPGQGKAGELFF,TGTGCCAGCAGAATCCCGGGACAGGGAAAGGCCGGGGAGCTGTTTTTT
few,TRBJ2-2,15,TRBV4-1,.,CASSPWRVWTGELFF,TGCGCCAGCAGCCCTTGGAGGGTGTGGACCGGGGAGCTGTTTTTT
few,TRBJ2-5,13,TRBV11-3,.,CASSRPGEETQYF,TGTGCCAGCAGCCGTCCAGGAGAAGAGACCCAGTACTTC
few,TRBJ2-5,15,TRBV2,TRBD1,CASSEWTGPQETQYF,TGTGCCAGCAGTGAATGGACAGGGCCCCAAGAGACCCAGTACTTC
many,TRBJ2-7,17,TRBV4-1,.,CASSPDAGGNLLYEQYF,TGCGCCAGCAGCCCCGACGCAGGGGGGAATCTCCTTTACGAGCAGTACTTC
.,TRBJ2-6,16,TRBV28,.,CASSRTTGAGANVLTF,TGTGCCAGCAGTCGGACTACAGGGGCCGGGGCCAACGTCCTGACTTTC
few,TRBJ1-1,14,TRBV6-5,.,CASSYTEANTEAFF,TGTGCCAGCAGTTATACAGAAGCCAACACTGAAGCTTTCTTT